This record covers a single T cell receptor (beta chain). Its specific antigen is unknown. No much larger clone is present one base from it, and per-base qualities are unavailable. Systemically healthy Caucasian individuals from Russia, 39 in total and aged about 6 to 100 years, were included as donors. Each donor gave around 9.5 milliliters of peripheral blood, collected into EDTA-treated Vacutainer tubes. Ficoll-Paque density-gradient centrifugation was used to isolate PBMCs, with at least 7 million obtained per sample. Trizol reagent was used to extract total RNA from PBMCs, with at least 5.5 micrograms per sample. For every donor, an aliquot of PBMCs went through flow cytometry to measure the percentages of naive CD45RAhigh/CD27high T cells. Libraries came from 5' RACE. Sequencing took place on an Illumina HiSeq 2500. A second 7 to 11 cycle PCR used a sample-barcoded 5' primer and a J-beta primer mix. A template-switch 5' adaptor carrying 12 random nucleotides introduced a unique molecular identifier onto each TCR beta cDNA molecule. Each sample yielded at least 3 million CDR3-containing paired-end reads. First-strand cDNA synthesis was performed from all RNA using the Mint cDNA synthesis kit, with priming by a TRBC-specific oligonucleotide. After uracil-DNA glycosylase treatment, a first 18-cycle PCR used universal primers M1SS and BC2_uni_R on all cDNA. Under the source paper's analysis protocol: Normalization of each sample was performed by random selection of 1 million high-quality reads, each carrying a distinct molecular identifier. Instead of being binned into consensus sequences, reads with shared molecular identifiers were discarded. MiTCR, with a Q25 quality threshold and the strictest error-elimination algorithm, was used for CDR3 identification, clonotype clustering and error correction. A nonparametric unseen species model with Euler transformation was used to estimate lower-bound total TCR beta diversity. Clones were called with MiXCR by TCRdb after fastp trimmed the public reads at Q25, and only in-frame beta chains were retained. Here each entry gathers all rows of one CDR3 protein and keeps the most common genes and DNA. TCRdb's processing, not the study's, gives the V and J calls here. The sample table contains roughly 1,500,000 distinct CDR3 sequences; only one count was recorded for 35% to 45% of them. Roughly 7.9% of the sample rests with the top ten.

This entry is derived from a study of blood T cells in healthy people across ages (dated by TCRdb to 2014 to 2015). Turning to the overall study: In model experiments, template switching captured roughly one uniquely barcoded TCR beta cDNA molecule for every two T cells. Donors of different ages were randomly distributed across sequencing lanes to avoid experimental bias. Using deep sequencing normalized with unique cDNA molecular identifiers, the study measured how TCR beta repertoire diversity changes with age. Donors were grouped into four age groups: young (average roughly 17 years), middle-aged (roughly 37), aged (about 60) and long-lived (less than 85). Two additional independent replicas of 1 million unique cDNA reads from the same blood draw were analyzed for two donors (one aged 18 to 29 and one aged 80 or older).

Results the study describes overall, beyond this receptor: The long-lived group showed more naive CD4+ T cells, fewer expanded clones and increased TCR diversity than the aged group, suggesting age selection. Observed TCR beta diversity correlated strongly with the percentage of naive T cells measured by flow cytometry. Because donor CMV infection status was unknown, age-related changes in expanded clonotypes were potentially confounded. As age increased, observed TCR beta diversity per million T cells dropped in a roughly linear way, and a significant reduction was already evident by age roughly 40. Conclusive comparison of naive and antigen-experienced compartments was prevented by the profiling of bulk unsorted PBMCs. Total diversity estimates from one million sequenced T cells were considered lower bounds and underestimates.

The germline V gene provides CDR1 MNHEY and CDR2 SVGAGI. The junction shows trimming of 2 bases on V and 12 bases on J, plus 14 bases between the germline ends. Including the terminal cysteine and phenylalanine, the CDR3 comprises 13 residues. Only the CDR3 region is kept as DNA, spanning 39 bases read in frame from base 1. This clonotype was sampled from a woman under 30 in good health. Sequenced sample: blood. The sequence links TRBV6-5 to TRBJ2-1; the D segment could be TRBD1, given 5 matching bases. The CDR3 reads as follows: CASSYERGRGQFF. The nucleotide sequence is TGTGCCAGCAGTTACGAAAGGGGAAGGGGGCAGTTCTTC.